The 32 T cell receptor beta chains below all came from one sample that was sequenced in a study of T cell responses to AZD1222 COVID-19 vaccine. Only in-frame clones appear in the TCRdb table, and some are missing; sequencing was by immunoSEQ multiplex PCR. The table shows 150,000 to 200,000 clones, with 87% occurring only once. The sequencing used peripheral blood, collected on day 0 of MenACWY control vaccination. The receptors were sampled from an adult in good health.

The chain is built from TRBV20-1 and TRBJ2-7, with D unclear. This CDR3 is built from 12 residues. V was pared by 3 bases and J by 3 bases, with 9 bases between. Germline V gene data show CDR1 as DFQATT and CDR2 as SNEGSKA (reference sequence). The CDR3 loop is CSASDQNYEQYF. The CDR3 nucleotides read TGCAGTGCTAGTGACCAGAACTACGAGCAGTACTTC.

This chain uses TRBV28 with TRBJ1-3, with D perhaps TRBD1 (6 bases). In germline, CDR1 is MDHEN, CDR2 SYDVKM. Trimming stripped 5 bases from V and 3 bases from J, with 14 bases between. The CDR3 consists of 15 residues. The CDR3 protein is CASSPNRVLGNTIYF. As DNA, the CDR3 is TGTGCCAGCAGTCCAAACAGGGTGCTTGGAAACACCATATATTTT.

The chain uses TRBV11-2 and TRBJ1-1; D is undetermined. This CDR3 has 13 residues. Per germline, CDR1 SGHAT and CDR2 FQNNGV. Trimming left V 0 bases short and J 11 bases short, with 13 bases between. CDR3 coding DNA: TGTGCCAGCAGCTTAGACCAAGGAGGGATGGCTTTCTTT. Translation gives CASSLDQGGMAFF.

This chain uses TRBV30 with TRBJ2-5; TRBD1 matches 10 bases. J was trimmed by 3 bases and V by 3 bases; bases with no gene match: 1. Germline CDR1 and CDR2: GTSNPN and SVGIG (reference sequence). The CDR3 loop spans 13 amino acids. This CDR3 reads CAWSGTGEETQYF. CDR3 DNA: TGTGCCTGGAGCGGGACAGGGGAAGAGACCCAGTACTTC.

J is TRBJ1-1 and V is TRBV18; D call uncertain. This CDR3 region has 13 residues. Trimming removed 3 bases from V and 5 bases from J, with 10 bases in between. The germline V gene encodes CDR1 KGHSH and CDR2 LQKENI. The CDR3 bases are TGTGCCAGCTCACCTAGTGTCGAAACTGAAGCTTTCTTT. This sequence encodes CASSPSVETEAFF.

The chain recombines TRBV28 with TRBJ1-1, with unresolved D. Germline assignment: CDR1 MDHEN and CDR2 SYDVKM. The CDR3 has 13 residues. Trimming shortened V by 4 bases and J by 3 bases, and 9 bases separated the two germline ends. CDR3 nucleotide sequence: TGTGCCAGCAGTTATACAAAGGACACTGAAGCTTTCTTT. This codes for CASSYTKDTEAFF.

This clone was observed a few times. The J gene is TRBJ1-2, the V gene TRBV19, with 7 bases identical to TRBD1. Germline V gene sequence: CDR1 LNHDA, CDR2 SQIVND (reference sequence). The ends lost 7 bases at V and 8 bases at J; junction bases unmatched: 7. CDR3 length: 12 amino acids. The CDR3 protein is CASTKDRRGYTF. CDR3 coding DNA: TGTGCCAGTACCAAGGACAGGCGAGGCTACACCTTC.

The genes are TRBV12-5 and TRBJ2-3; tentatively, D is TRBD2 (6 bases). The V gene's germline CDR1 is LGHNT and CDR2 FRNRAP. Trimming pared 7 bases from V and 4 bases from J, leaving 27 bases between. CDR3 length: 18 amino acids. CDR3 bases: TGTGCTAGTGCCTTGGACCTTGTGGGCGGGAAGACCGCAGATACGCAGTATTTT. This translates into CASALDLVGGKTADTQYF.

This clone has at least ten counts. This sequence joins TRBV28 and TRBJ2-1; 10 bases align to TRBD2. Germline V gives CDR1 MDHEN, CDR2 SYDVKM. This CDR3 is 13 amino acids long. Unmatched junction bases numbered 6, after V lost 10 bases and J lost 6 bases. The CDR3: CATRTSGFNEQFF. The CDR3, as DNA: TGTGCCACCAGGACTAGCGGCTTCAATGAGCAGTTCTTC.

V is TRBV6-6 and J is TRBJ1-5, with 8 bases that match TRBD1. The CDR3 has 14 residues. CDR1 MNHNY and CDR2 SVGAGI come from the germline V gene (reference sequence). Germline trimming cut 5 bases from V and 4 bases from J; bases unmatched to any gene: 4. The CDR3: CASSRDRHNQPQHF. The DNA of the CDR3 is TGTGCCAGCAGTCGGGACAGGCATAATCAGCCCCAGCATTTT.

This clone was seen a single time. The gene calls are TRBV6-5 and TRBJ2-1; 7 bases line up with TRBD2. This CDR3 comprises 16 residues. CDR1 and CDR2 (germline): MNHEY, SVGAGI. The V and J ends lost 6 bases and 6 bases, in that order; junction bases with no gene match: 14. The CDR3 coding sequence is TGTGCCAGCAGATACCAGGCGGGAGTGCCCTTCAATGAGCAGTTCTTC. Its protein product is CASRYQAGVPFNEQFF.

This clone was counted once. The chain is built from TRBV7-9 and TRBJ1-2; D may be TRBD1 (6 bases). Per the germline V gene, CDR1 is SEHNR and CDR2 is FQNEAQ (reference sequence). Between the trimmed V and J ends, which lost 3 bases and 2 bases, there was a span of 22 bases. The CDR3 runs 18 residues. As DNA, the CDR3 is TGTGCCAGCAGCTTTATAGGGGGATCAGGGAAGCAGAACTATGGCTACACCTTC. Protein: CASSFIGGSGKQNYGYTF.

The chain has TRBV7-2 and TRBJ2-3, with unresolved D. Trimming shortened V by 1 base and J by 6 bases, and 8 bases separated the two germline ends. CDR1 and CDR2 (germline): SGHTA, FQGNSA. CDR3 length equals 13 residues. For the CDR3, the DNA is TGTGCCAGCAGCTTAGGGTTTGGGGATACGCAGTATTTT. It yields the protein CASSLGFGDTQYF.

Here the CDR3 reads CASSPSLAGEKETQYF. The CDR3 DNA follows: TGTGCCAGCAGCCCCTCACTAGCCGGGGAGAAAGAGACCCAGTACTTC. The chain couples TRBV7-2 to TRBJ2-5; D might be TRBD2 (6 bases). Germline CDR1 reads SGHTA; CDR2 reads FQGNSA. This CDR3 comprises 16 residues. Trimming left V 5 bases short and J 3 bases short, with 19 bases between.

V and J are TRBV4-2 and TRBJ2-3; possibly TRBD2 for D (5 bases). Germline CDR1 LGHNA, CDR2 YNFKEQ. The CDR3 consists of 17 residues. V gave up 1 base and J gave up 4 bases, with 18 bases separating them. The CDR3 nucleotides read TGTGCCAGCAGCCAAGGTCACCGGGATGGGGTAGCAGATACGCAGTATTTT. Protein product: CASSQGHRDGVADTQYF.

The chain combines TRBV27 with TRBJ2-6, with D perhaps matching TRBD2 (6 bases). V shed 0 bases and J shed 4 bases, with 13 bases lying between them. The CDR3 has 17 residues. CDR1 is MNHEY and CDR2 is SMNVEV in the germline V gene (reference sequence). CDR3 in amino acids: CASSLSASALGANVLTF. CDR3 nucleotide sequence: TGTGCCAGCAGTTTATCTGCTAGCGCATTAGGGGCCAACGTCCTGACTTTC.

The chain joins TRBV19 to TRBJ2-1; D is perhaps TRBD2 (6 bases). Germline CDR1 and CDR2: LNHDA and SQIVND (reference sequence). The V end was cut by 10 bases, the J end by 14 bases, with 30 bases between. The CDR3 has 15 residues. CDR3 nucleotide sequence: TGTGCCACCACATCAAGCCGGGACTTCCCCAGAGCGGAGTTCTTC. Its translation is CATTSSRDFPRAEFF.

The chain recombines TRBV6-1 with TRBJ2-1; the match to TRBD2 covers 8 bases. This CDR3 has 17 amino acids. Unmatched junction bases numbered 8, after V lost 2 bases and J lost 2 bases. Germline assignment: CDR1 MNHNS and CDR2 SASEGT. CDR3 loop: CASSERGLANPYNEQFF. CDR3 in DNA: TGTGCCAGCAGTGAACGCGGACTAGCTAACCCCTACAATGAGCAGTTCTTC.

The rearrangement joins TRBV7-9 to TRBJ1-3; D is undetermined. The length of the CDR3 is 14 residues. V lost 5 bases and J lost 2, with 10 bases in between. Germline V gives CDR1 SEHNR, CDR2 FQNEAQ (reference sequence). CDR3 DNA: TGTGCCAGCAGCCTTCGTAGGACTGGAAACACCATATATTTT. Translating it yields CASSLRRTGNTIYF.

The chain combines TRBV28 with TRBJ1-1, with 7 bases that match TRBD1. The CDR3 has 15 amino acids. V lost 6 bases, J lost 5 bases, and 12 bases stayed unmatched. The germline V gene has CDR1 MDHEN and CDR2 SYDVKM. The CDR3 DNA sequence: TGTGCCAGCAGAATCGACAGGGTAAGGAGTACTGAAGCTTTCTTT. As protein: CASRIDRVRSTEAFF.

This rearrangement joins TRBV9 to TRBJ2-1; 9 positions match TRBD2. V shed 4 bases, J shed 12 bases, and the junction held 5 bases outside the gene matches. This CDR3 region has 12 residues. Germline loops: CDR1 SGDLS, CDR2 YYNGEE. The CDR3, as DNA: TGTGCCAGCAGCTCTAGCGGGGAGGGGCAGTTCTTC. This sequence encodes CASSSSGEGQFF.

This chain connects TRBV4-2 to TRBJ2-2; possibly TRBD1 for D (6 bases). Trimming stripped 0 bases from V and 5 bases from J, with 13 bases between. CDR1 is LGHNA and CDR2 is YNFKEQ in the germline V gene. The CDR3 is made up of 16 amino acids. Written as DNA, the CDR3 is TGTGCCAGCAGCCAAGAATCAGGGGAGATAACCGGGGAGCTGTTTTTT. It codes for CASSQESGEITGELFF.

This clone came up once. The chain carries TRBV9 and TRBJ2-5, with D possibly TRBD2 on 5 matching bases. The V and J ends lost 2 bases and 2 bases respectively, with 10 bases between them. Germline V lookup: CDR1 SGDLS, CDR2 YYNGEE. There are 14 residues in the CDR3. The CDR3 DNA follows: TGTGCCAGCAGCGTGGGGTCGGGACAAGAGACCCAGTACTTC. This translates into CASSVGSGQETQYF.

The V call is TRBV3-1 (or the pseudogene TRBV3-2), the J call TRBJ1-2; 8 nucleotides match TRBD1. The ends lost 5 bases at V and 8 bases at J; junction bases unmatched: 7. Germline CDR1 LGHDT, CDR2 YNNKEL (reference sequence). CDR3 length: 13 amino acids. The CDR3 nucleotides read TGTGCCAGCAGCTCCCGACAGGGGTCCGGCTACACCTTC. Amino acid sequence: CASSSRQGSGYTF.

This chain connects TRBV9 to TRBJ2-7; D perhaps matches TRBD1 (5 bases). CDR1 is SGDLS and CDR2 is YYNGEE in the germline V gene. V was cut by 0 bases and J by 1 base, with 17 bases left in between. The CDR3 is 17 residues long. The CDR3 here is CASSVGVSLDISYEQYF. The DNA for the CDR3 is TGTGCCAGCAGCGTAGGGGTCTCTCTGGACATATCCTACGAGCAGTACTTC. Together with reference TRBV9 and TRBJ2-7, the CDR3 gives the full variable domain: DSGVTQTPKHLITATGQRVTLRCSPRSGDLSVYWYQQSLDQGLQFLIQYYNGEERAKGNILERFSAQQFPDLHSELNLSSLELGDSALYFCASSVGVSLDISYEQYFGPGTRLTVT.

This chain links TRBV18 with TRBJ2-7; weak D call: TRBD1 (5 bases). V lost 3 bases and J 1 base, leaving 22 bases between the germline ends. This CDR3 spans 18 amino acids. Germline V gene lookup returns CDR1 KGHSH and CDR2 LQKENI. CDR3 DNA sequence: TGTGCCAGCTCACCCCTACCCCCGACAGCTGGAGTATCCTACGAGCAGTACTTC. As protein: CASSPLPPTAGVSYEQYF. The entire variable domain, with the rest obtained from reference TRBV18 and TRBJ2-7, is as follows: NAGVMQNPRHLVRRRGQEARLRCSPMKGHSHVYWYRQLPEEGLKFMVYLQKENIIDESGMPKERFSAEFPKEGPSILRIQQVVRGDSAAYFCASSPLPPTAGVSYEQYFGPGTRLTVT.

V usage is TRBV7-8 and J usage is TRBJ1-2, with 8 bases matching TRBD1. Trimming cost V 4 bases and J 8 bases; bases outside gene matches: 6. Germline CDR1 and CDR2: SGHVS and FQNEAQ. CDR3 length: 13 residues. CDR3: CASSSRTGSGYTF. The CDR3 DNA reads TGTGCCAGCAGCTCAAGGACAGGGAGCGGCTACACCTTC.

This chain uses TRBV9 with TRBJ1-5, with 9 bases aligning to TRBD1. This CDR3 has 16 amino acids. V shed 3 bases, J shed 2 bases, and the junction held 6 bases outside the gene matches. Germline V lookup: CDR1 SGDLS, CDR2 YYNGEE. CDR3 sequence reads: CASSAGQGLRNQPQHF. Here the CDR3 DNA reads TGTGCCAGCAGCGCAGGACAGGGGCTTCGCAATCAGCCCCAGCATTTT.

This clone was counted only a few times. This chain uses TRBV9 with TRBJ2-1; D is perhaps TRBD1 (6 bases). This CDR3 region has 15 residues. Germline-derived CDR1 and CDR2 are SGDLS and YYNGEE. V lost 1 base, J lost 2 bases, and 10 bases lay in between. The CDR3 sequence: CASSVSAGAYNEQFF. CDR3 sequence (DNA): TGTGCCAGCAGCGTATCGGCAGGGGCCTACAATGAGCAGTTCTTC. Full variable domain (missing parts from reference TRBV9 and TRBJ2-1): DSGVTQTPKHLITATGQRVTLRCSPRSGDLSVYWYQQSLDQGLQFLIQYYNGEERAKGNILERFSAQQFPDLHSELNLSSLELGDSALYFCASSVSAGAYNEQFFGPGTRLTVL.

The V call is TRBV10-3, the J call TRBJ1-1, with 9 bases that match TRBD1. This CDR3 region has 15 residues. Germline CDR1 ENHRY, CDR2 SYGVKD. V was clipped by 5 bases and J by 3 bases; unmatched bases: 7. The CDR3 sequence is CAISSDDRGYTEAFF. The CDR3, as DNA: TGTGCCATCAGTTCCGATGACAGGGGGTACACTGAAGCTTTCTTT.

The chain couples TRBV5-4 to TRBJ1-2; D is unresolved. Germline values: CDR1 SGHNT, CDR2 YYREEE (reference sequence). Trimming left V 4 bases short and J 0 bases short, with 16 bases between. The CDR3 is 16 amino acids. The CDR3 is CASSPLWVASNYGYTF. The CDR3 DNA reads TGTGCCAGCAGCCCTCTTTGGGTAGCATCTAACTATGGCTACACCTTC.

The chain employs TRBV7-9 and TRBJ2-3, with TRBD2 identical over 8 bases. The germline V gene has CDR1 SEHNR and CDR2 FQNEAQ (reference sequence). V trimming: 2 bases; J trimming: 4 bases; junction bases outside the gene matches: 11. There are 17 residues in the CDR3. The CDR3 spells CASSLQSGLARADTQYF. CDR3 bases: TGTGCCAGCAGCTTACAATCTGGACTAGCAAGGGCAGATACGCAGTATTTT.